The source of this TCR beta chain is a study of T cell repertoires in cytomegalovirus infection (dated by TCRdb to the late 2010s). Regarding the complete study: Recently identified HLA-C-restricted CMV epitopes, whose presentation resists viral immunomodulation, were targeted by peptide stimulations together with well-studied HLA-B-restricted epitopes. The HLA type of each donor mattered for the analysis, because public TCR beta signatures pointed to carriage of CMV infection along with the matching HLA type. Overall study outcomes, separate from this receptor: The ex vivo response was dominated by HLA-C-restricted CMV-specific TCR beta clonotypes, and the single most frequent clonotype in two of eight donors was supplied by these HLA-C-restricted clonotypes. Cumulative frequency of public TCR beta family members discriminated carriers of CMV infection plus the relevant HLA type in this cohort and an independent roughly 340-donor cohort.

This clonotype showed up many times. There is no known antigen for this receptor. No base quality information exists; no much larger clone differs at one position. What this sample's treatment or condition label stands for: in vitro stimulation with specific CMV peptide epitopes to enrich CMV-specific T cells. Spanning cysteine to phenylalanine, the CDR3 consists of 14 amino acids. Left in the record is the CDR3 DNA by itself, 42 bases read in frame from the first base. V and J are truncated by 6 bases and 2 bases respectively, leaving an intervening sequence of 14 bases. Taken from the germline V gene (reference sequence), the CDR1 and CDR2 loops are SEHNR and FQNEAQ. This sample was sequenced with an Illumina HiSeq 1500. TCRdb applied fastp at Q25 and MiXCR to the public reads, then kept only in-frame beta chains. CDR3 protein sequences are deduplicated, and each keeps its most common genes and DNA. Across this sample there are fewer than 1,000,000 distinct CDR3 sequences, with under 40% seen only once. 10% to 15% of the sample is taken by the ten largest.

Sequenced here: cultured CD8+ T cells from PBMCs, sampled from culture after CMV antigen stimulation. This TCR was recovered from a human donor in good health (CMV status not recorded). Some clones in this sample may be carry-over from other donors' samples. Here the chain combines TRBV7-9 and TRBJ2-7; the D segment may tentatively be TRBD1 or TRBD2, each giving 5 matched bases. The encoded CDR3 is CASSSRDLAYEQYF. The nucleotides are TGTGCCAGCAGTTCCCGGGACCTAGCCTACGAGCAGTACTTC. With the portions outside the CDR3 filled from the reference TRBV7-9 and TRBJ2-7 genes, the complete variable region becomes DTGVSQNPRHKITKRGQNVTFRCDPISEHNRLYWYRQTLGQGPEFLTYFQNEAQLEKSRLLSDRFSAERPKGSFSTLEIQRTEQGDSAMYLCASSSRDLAYEQYFGPGTRLTVT.